The clone carrying this T cell receptor beta chain was observed a single time. At one end, the junction sequence differs from germline, possibly due to a read error. Via MiXCR, TCRdb re-called the PCR reads, giving one row per CDR3 protein. The profile shows roughly 9,300 distinct CDR3 sequences, about 48% of them singletons. The data were taken from a study of esophageal squamous cell carcinoma under preoperative chemotherapy. Time point described: after preoperative PTX-NDP chemotherapy. The CDR3 sequence is 15 residues long. Germline CDR1 MNHNS, CDR2 SASEGT. The clonotype was recovered from a human donor with esophageal squamous cell carcinoma. The donor label of this sample is uncertain. The chain joins TRBV6-1 to TRBJ2-3; 9 nucleotides line up with TRBD2. The biological material was taken from a patient given preoperative chemotherapy. This CDR3 is CATAAGRGGKDTQYF. In nucleotides, the CDR3 is TGTGCCACCGCCGCGGGGCGGGGGGGAAAAGATACTCAGTATTTC.